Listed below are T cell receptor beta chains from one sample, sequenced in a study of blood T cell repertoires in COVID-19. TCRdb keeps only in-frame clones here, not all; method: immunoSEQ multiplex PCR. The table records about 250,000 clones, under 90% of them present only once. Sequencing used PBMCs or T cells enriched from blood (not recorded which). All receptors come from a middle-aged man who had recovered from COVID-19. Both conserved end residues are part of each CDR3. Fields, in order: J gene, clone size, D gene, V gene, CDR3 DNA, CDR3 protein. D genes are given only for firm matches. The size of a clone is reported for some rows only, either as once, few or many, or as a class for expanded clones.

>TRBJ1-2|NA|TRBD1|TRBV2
TGTGCCAGCAGATGGGGGGCGGGACAGGAGAATTACTATGGCTACACCTTC
CASRWGAGQENYYGYTF
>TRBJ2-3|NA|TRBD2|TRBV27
TGTGCCAGCAGTTTTATATCGGCGGGAGGCACAGATACGCAGTATTTT
CASSFISAGGTDTQYF
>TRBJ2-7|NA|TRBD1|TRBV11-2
TGTGCCAGCAGCTTGGAACAGGGGCCGTACGAGCAGTACTTC
CASSLEQGPYEQYF
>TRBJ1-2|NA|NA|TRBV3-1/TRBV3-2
TGTGCCAGCAGCCAAGCCGGGGGTGAGGGGTATGGCTACACCTTC
CASSQAGGEGYGYTF
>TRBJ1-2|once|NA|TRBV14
TGTGCCAGCAGCCAAGATCCGACAGAGAGTAACTCCTTC
CASSQDPTESNSF
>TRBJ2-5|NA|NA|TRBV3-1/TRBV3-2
TGTGCCAGCAGCCTTCGAGGTGGGGAGACCCAGTACTTC
CASSLRGGETQYF
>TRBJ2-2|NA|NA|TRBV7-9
TGTGCCAGCAGCAAGACTAGTCCCATCGTCCCCGGGGAGCTGTTTTTT
CASSKTSPIVPGELFF
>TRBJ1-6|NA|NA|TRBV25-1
TGTGCCAGCAGTGATATCGGCGGAGTGACTAACCCCCTCCACTTT
CASSDIGGVTNPLHF
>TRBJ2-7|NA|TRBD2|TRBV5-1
TGCGCCAGCAGCAATCCTAGCGGGGACGAGCAGTACTTC
CASSNPSGDEQYF
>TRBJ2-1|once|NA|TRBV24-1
TGTGCCACATCCTCGGGGGTCAATGAGCAGTTCTTC
CATSSGVNEQFF
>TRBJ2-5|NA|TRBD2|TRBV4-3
TGCGCCAGCAGCCAAGATAGGAAACTAGCGGGGGGTCGGGAGACCCAGTACTTC
CASSQDRKLAGGRETQYF
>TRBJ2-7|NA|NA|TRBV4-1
TGCGCCAGCAGCCAAGGGCGGGGCAGCTCCTACGAGCAGTACTTC
CASSQGRGSSYEQYF
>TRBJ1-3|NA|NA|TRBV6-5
TGTGCCAGCATCGAGCTCTCTGGAAACACCATATATTTT
CASIELSGNTIYF
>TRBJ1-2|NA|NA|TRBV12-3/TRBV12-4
TGTGCCAGCAGTACAGGAGTTTATGGCTACACCTTC
CASSTGVYGYTF
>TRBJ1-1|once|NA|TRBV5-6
TGTGCCAGCAGCTTAGCAGGGGTTGGGACTGAAGCTTTCTTT
CASSLAGVGTEAFF
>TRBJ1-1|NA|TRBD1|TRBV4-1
TGCGCCAGCAGCTCGGGACAGGGTTATGGTGTTGAAGCTTTCTTT
CASSSGQGYGVEAFF
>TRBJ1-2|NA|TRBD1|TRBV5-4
TGTGCCAGCAGCTTCGACAGGGGGAATGGCTACACCTTC
CASSFDRGNGYTF
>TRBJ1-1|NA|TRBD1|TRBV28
TGTGCCAGCAGTTTAACAGGGGGCTGGGGCACTGAAGCTTTCTTT
CASSLTGGWGTEAFF
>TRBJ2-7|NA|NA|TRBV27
TGTGCCAGCAGTTTATCGAGGGACGAGCAGTACTTC
CASSLSRDEQYF
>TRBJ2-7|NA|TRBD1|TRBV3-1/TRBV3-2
TGTGCCAGCAGCCCCGGACAGGGGGCACGGGAGCAGTACTTC
CASSPGQGAREQYF
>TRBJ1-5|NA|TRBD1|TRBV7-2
TGTGCCAGCAGCTCGACAGGGACAAGCAATCAGCCCCAGCATTTT
CASSSTGTSNQPQHF
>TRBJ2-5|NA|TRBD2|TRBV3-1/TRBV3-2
TGTGCCAGCAGCCAAGCCCTAGCGGGGATTCAAGAGACCCAGTACTTC
CASSQALAGIQETQYF
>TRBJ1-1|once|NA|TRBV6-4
TGTGCCAGCAGTGACGTGGTGGCAGGTGAAGCTTTCTTT
CASSDVVAGEAFF
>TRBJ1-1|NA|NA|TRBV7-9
TGTGCCAGCAGCTTAGAACTTATCACTGAAGCTTTCTTT
CASSLELITEAFF
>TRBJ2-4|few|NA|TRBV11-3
TGTGCCAGCAGCCAGGGCGGGGATGGCATTCAGTACTTC
CASSQGGDGIQYF
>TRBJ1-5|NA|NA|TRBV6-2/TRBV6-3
TGTGCCAGCAGCACGGTCCTATTAGGAGGCCAGCCCCAGCATTTT
CASSTVLLGGQPQHF
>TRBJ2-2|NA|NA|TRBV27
TGTGCCAGCAGTTTTATAAGCCGGGAGCTGTTTTTT
CASSFISRELFF
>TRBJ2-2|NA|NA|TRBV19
TGTGCCAGTAGTCGGGCAGGGTCCGGGGAGCTGTTTTTT
CASSRAGSGELFF
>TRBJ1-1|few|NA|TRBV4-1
TGCGCCAGCAGCCAAGGACCCCGGAGTACCACTGAAGCTTTCTTT
CASSQGPRSTTEAFF
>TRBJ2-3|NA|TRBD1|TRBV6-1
TGTGCCAGCAGTGAGCCGGGAAGGGGGCCTAAAGATACGCAGTATTTT
CASSEPGRGPKDTQYF
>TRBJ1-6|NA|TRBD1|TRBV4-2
TGTGCCAGCAGCCAAGATCGACGGACAGGGGGCACAGACTCACCCCTCCACTTT
CASSQDRRTGGTDSPLHF
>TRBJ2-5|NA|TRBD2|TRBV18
TGTGCCAGCTCCCCTCGGGAGGGGGTAAACACCCAGTACTTC
CASSPREGVNTQYF
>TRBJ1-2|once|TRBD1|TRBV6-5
TGTGCCAGCAGTCCGGGGACAGGGGCCGATTATGGCTACACCTTC
CASSPGTGADYGYTF
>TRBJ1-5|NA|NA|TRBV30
TGTGCCTGGAGTCAAGGGGACAATCAGCCCCAGCATTTT
CAWSQGDNQPQHF
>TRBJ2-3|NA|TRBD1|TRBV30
TGTGCCTGGAGGGACGGCGGACAGGGGGCAGATACGCAGTATTTT
CAWRDGGQGADTQYF
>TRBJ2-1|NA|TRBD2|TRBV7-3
TGTGCCAGCAGCTCCCCGGGACTAGCAGATGAGCAGTTCTTC
CASSSPGLADEQFF
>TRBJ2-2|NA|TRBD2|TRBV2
TGTGCCAGCAGTGCGCTAGCGGGAGATAACACCGGGGAGCTGTTTTTT
CASSALAGDNTGELFF
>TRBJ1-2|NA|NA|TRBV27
TGTGCCAGCAGTTTATCAGGGGAGGACTATGGCTACACCTTC
CASSLSGEDYGYTF
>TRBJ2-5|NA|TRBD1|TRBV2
TGTGCCAGCAGCCCTCGGCGACAGGGTCTTGAGACCCAGTACTTC
CASSPRRQGLETQYF
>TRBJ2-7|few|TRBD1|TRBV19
TGTGCCAGTAGCGTCACAGGGGGGAGGTCCGAGCAGTACTTC
CASSVTGGRSEQYF
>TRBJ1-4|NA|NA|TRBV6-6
TGTGCCAGCAGTTATGAGGGAGAAAAACTGTTTTTT
CASSYEGEKLFF
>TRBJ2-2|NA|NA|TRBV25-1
TGTGCCAGCCCCATACACCTCGCGAACACCGGGGAGCTGTTTTTT
CASPIHLANTGELFF